Below are 24 T cell receptor beta chains sequenced from a single sample in a study of cytomegalovirus exposure and HLA in healthy donors. The PCR made use of 60 Vbeta and 13 Jbeta primers. The repertoire was sequenced with immunoSEQ multiplex PCR; TCRdb's copy has only in-frame clones and lacks some. The sample consists of some 150,000 clones, 75% to 85% of them appearing once. The specimen was PBMCs. These receptors originate from a man aged 50-60 years in good health and CMV-seropositive.

This clone was observed a single time. This sample also contains other DNA sequences that code for the same CDR3. The chain recombines TRBV10-3 with TRBJ2-3; D ambiguous. The CDR3 runs 14 residues. Looked up from germline, CDR1 is ENHRY and CDR2 is SYGVKD. V lost 0 bases to trimming and J lost 4 bases, with 8 bases between them. The CDR3 loop is CAISESGSADTQYF. The DNA for the CDR3 is TGTGCCATCAGTGAGTCGGGCTCAGCAGATACGCAGTATTTT.

J is TRBJ2-1 and V is TRBV2; TRBD1 matches 10 bases. The germline gives CDR1 SNHLY, CDR2 FYNNEI. The CDR3 loop spans 14 amino acids. Losses at the gene ends were 6 bases for V and 8 bases for J; bases not matched to a gene: 7. Written as DNA, the CDR3 is TGTGCCAGCAGGCCGGGACAGGGGTTCTATGAGCAGTTCTTC. It codes for CASRPGQGFYEQFF.

The V and J genes are TRBV6-6 and TRBJ2-7; 11 positions agree with TRBD2. With 5 bases clipped from V and 6 bases from J, the junction kept 6 bases outside the gene matches. Germline CDR1 reads MNHNY; CDR2 reads SVGAGI (reference sequence). CDR3 size: 14 residues. CDR3 nucleotide sequence: TGTGCCAGCAGTGTCGTAGCGGGAGGGGCCGAGCAGTACTTC. Its translation: CASSVVAGGAEQYF.

The J gene is TRBJ2-5, the V gene TRBV5-1; 8 nucleotides align to TRBD1. The CDR3 is 14 amino acids. Losses at the gene ends were 4 bases for V and 5 bases for J; bases not matched to a gene: 7. CDR1 is SGHRS and CDR2 is YFSETQ in the germline V gene. This chain's CDR3 is CASSNQGAWETQYF. The CDR3 coding sequence is TGCGCCAGCAGCAACCAGGGGGCGTGGGAGACCCAGTACTTC.

The V call is TRBV2, the J call TRBJ1-1; 7 nucleotides align to TRBD1. Germline V lookup: CDR1 SNHLY, CDR2 FYNNEI. Germline trimming cut 6 bases from V and 3 bases from J; bases unmatched to any gene: 7. This CDR3 has 14 residues. This CDR3 reads CASSGEQGYTEAFF. CDR3 bases: TGTGCCAGCAGCGGAGAACAGGGGTACACTGAAGCTTTCTTT.

The V gene is TRBV11-2, the J gene TRBJ2-5; TRBD1 matches 12 bases. The CDR3 has 14 amino acids. Germline trimming cut 5 bases from V and 11 bases from J; bases unmatched to any gene: 9. The V gene's germline CDR1 is SGHAT and CDR2 FQNNGV. Here the CDR3 reads CASSRGQGAREQYF. CDR3 coding DNA: TGTGCCAGCAGCCGGGGACAGGGGGCGCGGGAGCAGTACTTC.

The chain carries TRBV6-6 and TRBJ1-2, with D possibly matching TRBD1 (5 bases). The germline V and J ends were trimmed by 4 bases and 0 bases, with 6 bases remaining between them. Germline assignment: CDR1 MNHNY and CDR2 SVGAGI (reference sequence). The length of the CDR3 is 13 residues. CDR3 region: CASSLTANYGYTF. The CDR3 nucleotides read TGTGCCAGCAGTTTGACAGCTAACTATGGCTACACCTTC.

The gene calls are TRBV6-5 and TRBJ2-1; TRBD1 aligns across 9 bases. V gave up 7 bases and J gave up 8 bases; unmatched junction bases: 9. The CDR3 runs to 14 residues. Germline V gene sequence: CDR1 MNHEY, CDR2 SVGAGI. The CDR3 sequence is CASTSGDRAYEQFF. The CDR3 DNA reads as TGTGCCAGCACCTCCGGGGACAGGGCGTATGAGCAGTTCTTC.

The chain employs TRBV19 and TRBJ2-3; the match to TRBD2 covers 15 bases. V shed 4 bases and J 5 bases; nucleotides not matched to a gene: 1. The CDR3 extends over 15 amino acids. CDR1 LNHDA and CDR2 SQIVND come from the germline V gene (reference sequence). In nucleotides, the CDR3 is TGTGCCAGTAGTACGGGACTAGCGGGAGGAGATACGCAGTATTTT. Its protein product is CASSTGLAGGDTQYF.

This sequence joins TRBV2 and TRBJ1-2; the match to TRBD1 covers 7 bases. Germline CDR1 is SNHLY and CDR2 is FYNNEI. The V segment lost 1 base and the J segment 4 bases; nucleotides outside the gene matches: 0. CDR3 length: 13 residues. The CDR3 DNA reads as TGTGCCAGCAGTGAAGAGGGGGCCTATGGCTACACCTTC. It codes for CASSEEGAYGYTF.

The rearrangement links TRBV7-2 to TRBJ1-1, with 7 bases aligning to TRBD1. J was trimmed by 5 bases and V by 0 bases; bases with no gene match: 3. The CDR3 consists of 14 residues. Germline V lookup: CDR1 SGHTA, CDR2 FQGNSA. The CDR3: CASSLARRGTEAFF. In nucleotides, the CDR3 is TGTGCCAGCAGCTTAGCGCGCAGGGGGACTGAAGCTTTCTTT.

The chain is built from TRBV5-4 and TRBJ2-7, with a weak D call TRBD2 (6 bases). This CDR3 region has 14 residues. CDR1 is SGHNT and CDR2 is YYREEE in the germline V gene (reference sequence). The germline V and J ends were trimmed by 3 bases and 7 bases, with 17 bases remaining between them. Written as DNA, the CDR3 is TGTGCCAGCAGCTCGCCGACCACGGGAGAGGAGCAGTACTTC. Translating it yields CASSSPTTGEEQYF.

This clone was observed a few times. This chain links TRBV5-1 with TRBJ2-5, with TRBD2 matching 11 bases. The CDR3 consists of 17 residues. The J segment lost 5 bases and the V segment lost 0 bases, leaving 9 bases of the junction unmatched. Germline V gene lookup returns CDR1 SGHRS and CDR2 YFSETQ. The CDR3: CASSLDGTSGHAETQYF. DNA for the CDR3: TGCGCCAGCAGCTTGGACGGGACTAGCGGACATGCGGAGACCCAGTACTTC. Full variable domain (rest looked up from reference TRBV5-1 and TRBJ2-5): KAGVTQTPRYLIKTRGQQVTLSCSPISGHRSVSWYQQTPGQGLQFLFEYFSETQRNKGNFPGRFSGRQFSNSRSEMNVSTLELGDSALYLCASSLDGTSGHAETQYFGPGTRLLVL.

The chain links TRBV28 to TRBJ1-1, with D unclear. Per germline, CDR1 MDHEN and CDR2 SYDVKM. The CDR3 loop spans 12 amino acids. The germline V and J ends were trimmed by 3 bases and 2 bases, with 4 bases remaining between them. The CDR3 DNA is TGTGCCAGCAGTTTCCTAAACACTGAAGCTTTCTTT. The encoded protein is CASSFLNTEAFF.

The V call is TRBV6-6, the J call TRBJ2-3; TRBD1 might be the D (6 bases). Germline V gives CDR1 MNHNY, CDR2 SVGAGI (reference sequence). V was shortened by 4 bases and J by 7 bases, with 9 bases between the two germline ends. This CDR3 has 12 amino acids. For the CDR3, the DNA is TGTGCCAGCAGTTCGGACAGCTATACGCAGTATTTT. It yields the protein CASSSDSYTQYF.

This clone appeared once. This CDR3 is also generated by other DNA sequences in the sample. This chain links TRBV19 with TRBJ1-5; D is unresolved. Trimming left V 5 bases short and J 0 bases short, with 8 bases between. Per germline, CDR1 LNHDA and CDR2 SQIVND (reference sequence). The CDR3 is 14 amino acids. The CDR3 region has the DNA TGTGCCAGTAGTCCGAGGTATAGCAATCAGCCCCAGCATTTT. This codes for CASSPRYSNQPQHF.

The rearrangement joins TRBV27 to TRBJ2-2, with 7 bases fitting TRBD1. CDR1 and CDR2 from the germline V gene are MNHEY and SMNVEV (reference sequence). J lost 3 bases, V lost 6 bases, and 7 bases had no gene match. The CDR3 consists of 15 residues. CDR3 sequence: CASSHQGVDTGELFF. DNA of the CDR3: TGTGCCAGCAGCCATCAGGGGGTCGACACCGGGGAGCTGTTTTTT.

V usage is TRBV7-2 and J usage is TRBJ1-4; D is possibly TRBD1 (6 bases). Trimming left V 0 bases short and J 4 bases short, with 12 bases between. The CDR3 length is 16 residues. CDR1 is SGHTA and CDR2 is FQGNSA in the germline V gene. DNA for the CDR3: TGTGCCAGCAGCTTAGCCTCACAGGGAATTAATGAAAAACTGTTTTTT. As protein: CASSLASQGINEKLFF.

This clone was counted a few times. This sequence joins TRBV7-9 and TRBJ2-5; 7 bases agree with TRBD2. Germline CDR1 reads SEHNR; CDR2 reads FQNEAQ (reference sequence). CDR3 size: 15 residues. V shed 5 bases and J 5 bases; nucleotides not matched to a gene: 11. The CDR3 DNA is TGTGCCAGCAGCCATGGGGACTACCGCCGGGAGACCCAGTACTTC. This gives the protein CASSHGDYRRETQYF.

This clone was recorded once. The sample has other DNA sequences that encode this CDR3 too. The chain is built from TRBV27 and TRBJ1-1, with a weak D call TRBD1 (6 bases). Trimming stripped 0 bases from V and 1 base from J, with 6 bases between. Per germline, CDR1 MNHEY and CDR2 SMNVEV (reference sequence). This CDR3 is built from 14 residues. The DNA of the CDR3 is TGTGCCAGCAGTTTATCCAGGGGGAACACTGAAGCTTTCTTT. This codes for CASSLSRGNTEAFF.

The DNA of the CDR3 is TGTGCCAGCACCGGGACAGACTGCCAGTACTTC. It specifies CASTGTDCQYF. V and J are TRBV6-1 and TRBJ2-4; 7 bases agree with TRBD1. The CDR3 length is 11 residues. The J segment lost 13 bases and the V segment lost 7 bases, leaving 7 bases of the junction unmatched. Germline V CDR1 and CDR2: MNHNS, SASEGT.

This clone has a single count. This chain links TRBV15 with TRBJ2-7; 7 positions match TRBD1. Germline CDR1 LNHNV, CDR2 YYDKDF (reference sequence). The CDR3 runs 13 residues. The J segment lost 3 bases and the V segment lost 6 bases, leaving 5 bases of the junction unmatched. Written as DNA, the CDR3 is TGTGCCACCAGGAGACAGGGTAGCTACGAGCAGTACTTC. This encodes CATRRQGSYEQYF.

The chain carries TRBV15 and TRBJ2-4, with a possible D match to TRBD2 (6 bases). V was shortened by 0 bases and J by 0 bases, with 15 bases between the two germline ends. This CDR3 contains 18 residues. Germline CDR1 reads LNHNV; CDR2 reads YYDKDF (reference sequence). CDR3 amino acids: CATSRDQRASVAKNIQYF. DNA for the CDR3: TGTGCCACCAGCAGAGATCAAAGGGCTAGCGTAGCCAAAAACATTCAGTACTTC.

This chain links TRBV7-8 with TRBJ2-1; perhaps TRBD2 as D (6 bases). Germline-derived CDR1 and CDR2 are SGHVS and FQNEAQ. The CDR3 spans 18 residues. The V end lost 0 bases, the J end lost 1 base, and 16 bases lay between the germline ends. As DNA, the CDR3 is TGTGCCAGCAGCTTAGCTCATGTCGGGAGCTATTCCTACAATGAGCAGTTCTTC. Translating it yields CASSLAHVGSYSYNEQFF.